The source of this T cell receptor beta chain is a study of T-cell reconstitution after alpha-beta-depleted transplantation in children. The library targeted TCRbeta and was prepared with unique molecular identifiers. MiXCR was run by TCRdb on the PCR reads, yielding one entry per CDR3 protein. The sample gives more than 200,000 distinct CDR3 sequences, around 8.9% of which show up once; about 5.4% is in the top ten. Per the germline V gene, CDR1 is MNHNS and CDR2 is SASEGT. The CDR3 has 16 residues. Trimming shortened V by 5 bases and J by 7 bases, and 23 bases separated the two germline ends. This clonotype was seen ten or more times.

This chain joins TRBV6-1 and TRBJ1-2, with a weak D call TRBD1 (5 bases). Sequenced material: PBMCs from the stem cell graft donor, taken from the stem cell graft. The origin of this receptor is a human donor who donated a stem cell graft to a child with SCID. The CDR3 loop reads CASSPWAGKARGGYTF. The DNA of the CDR3 is TGTGCCAGCAGTCCCTGGGCAGGGAAGGCTAGGGGTGGCTACACCTTC.